These 23 T cell receptor beta chains came from one sample sequenced in a study of CD8 T cells in ankylosing spondylitis. MiXCR, applied by TCRdb to the 5' RACE reads, yields one record per CDR3 protein. The sample includes roughly 240,000 distinct CDR3 sequences, approximately 8% of them seen just once. Sequencing was carried out using blood, either unsorted or a sorted T cell fraction (not recorded which). The source of these receptors is a female donor with ankylosing spondylitis or in good health (not recorded which).

This clonotype has a count of ten or more. The V gene is TRBV20-1, the J gene TRBJ1-5, with D perhaps matching TRBD1 (6 bases). V shed 2 bases and J shed 3 bases, with 11 bases lying between them. There are 14 residues in the CDR3. Germline CDR1 and CDR2: DFQATT and SNEGSKA (reference sequence). CDR3 region: CSARSRQDNQPQHF. The DNA of the CDR3 is TGCAGTGCTAGATCCCGACAGGACAATCAGCCCCAGCATTTT.

This clonotype was counted at least ten times. This sequence joins TRBV6-1 and TRBJ2-7; D unclear. The CDR3 covers 11 residues. The germline V gene has CDR1 MNHNS and CDR2 SASEGT. Trimming took 10 bases from V and 4 from J, leaving 11 bases between them. The DNA for the CDR3 is TGTGCCATTTGGGGTGGGTACGAGCAGTACTTC. Translation: CAIWGGYEQYF.

The table lists this clonotype with a few counts. CDR3 in amino acids: CASSLVGAGQPQHF. The CDR3 DNA follows: TGTGCCAGCAGCTTAGTAGGGGCTGGTCAGCCCCAGCATTTT. The V call is TRBV7-2, the J call TRBJ1-5; D possibly corresponds to TRBD1 (5 bases). Germline CDR1 reads SGHTA; CDR2 reads FQGNSA. The CDR3 is made up of 14 amino acids. Deletions cut 1 base from V and 6 bases from J, with 10 bases between. Variable domain in full (rest from reference TRBV7-2 and TRBJ1-5): GAGVSQSPSNKVTEKGKDVELRCDPISGHTALYWYRQSLGQGLEFLIYFQGNSAPDKSGLPSDRFSAERTGGSVSTLTIQRTQQEDSAVYLCASSLVGAGQPQHFGDGTRLSIL.

On this clonotype itself: A read error may be the cause here, since a much bigger clone is one base away. The chain recombines TRBV7-8 with TRBJ2-1; a possible D gene is TRBD2 (5 bases). Germline CDR1 SGHVS, CDR2 FQNEAQ. The CDR3 totals 16 residues. The CDR3 here is CAISSRGSSVFHEQFF. CDR3 coding DNA: TGTGCCATCAGCTCACGGGGTAGCTCGGTGTTCCATGAGCAGTTCTTC.

The chain has TRBV28 and TRBJ2-7; possible D gene TRBD2, 6 bases. V was cut by 8 bases and J by 4 bases, with 18 bases left in between. Germline V lookup: CDR1 MDHEN, CDR2 SYDVKM. The CDR3 spans 14 residues. In DNA, the CDR3 is TGTGCCAGCGCTGGAGGGACTGGATTTTACGAGCAGTACTTC. Residues: CASAGGTGFYEQYF.

Note on this clonotype: A much more abundant neighbour one base away suggests this may be a read error. V usage is TRBV9 and J usage is TRBJ2-1; 12 bases are a match to TRBD2. This CDR3 comprises 15 residues. V was pared by 2 bases and J by 9 bases, with 6 bases of the junction left unmatched. In germline, CDR1 is SGDLS, CDR2 YYNGEE. The CDR3 region has the DNA TGTGCCAGCAGCGTCCTGACTAGCGGGAGTGGTGAGCAGTTCTTC. Residues: CASSVLTSGSGEQFF.

This chain uses TRBV4-1 with TRBJ2-1; D ambiguous. Between the trimmed V and J ends, which lost 1 base and 6 bases, there was a span of 4 bases. CDR1 and CDR2 from the germline V gene are MGHRA and YSYEKL. The CDR3 has 12 residues. The CDR3 DNA reads as TGCGCCAGCAGCCAAGGGGCCAATGAGCAGTTCTTC. This sequence encodes CASSQGANEQFF.

The chain recombines TRBV2 with TRBJ2-5; tentative D call: TRBD2 (6 bases). Germline V lookup: CDR1 SNHLY, CDR2 FYNNEI. There are 13 residues in the CDR3. V shed 8 bases and J shed 3 bases, with 13 bases lying between them. CDR3 DNA: TGTGCCAGCGGGTGGGGACTGAAAGAGACCCAGTACTTC. As protein: CASGWGLKETQYF.

In this sample, this clonotype turned up a few times. Germline is not matched at one junction end, which may reflect a read error. The rearrangement uses TRBV4-3 and TRBJ2-5; the match to TRBD2 covers 8 bases. The CDR3 sequence is 15 residues long. Germline CDR1 is LGHNA and CDR2 is YSLEER. DNA for the CDR3: TGCGCCAGCAGCGAAGAGTGGGCGGGGGGAGAGACCCAGTACTTC. As protein: CASSEEWAGGETQYF.

In this sample, this clonotype turned up many times. The gene calls are TRBV2 and TRBJ2-3; D gene uncertain. Germline V gene lookup returns CDR1 SNHLY and CDR2 FYNNEI. The CDR3 spans 12 residues. The ends were cut back, 6 bases at V and 0 bases at J, with 4 bases in the middle. As DNA, the CDR3 is TGTGCCAGCAGGGGAAGCACAGATACGCAGTATTTT. This sequence encodes CASRGSTDTQYF.

This clonotype has ten or more counts. The chain combines TRBV3-1 with TRBJ1-2; a possible D gene is TRBD1 (5 bases). This CDR3 region has 16 residues. Germline loops: CDR1 LGHDT, CDR2 YNNKEL (reference sequence). The V and J ends lost 4 bases and 4 bases respectively, with 19 bases between them. The DNA of the CDR3 is TGTGCCAGCAGCCCAAATAACCTGGGGACTGTCTATGGCTACACCTTC. Amino acid sequence: CASSPNNLGTVYGYTF.

This clonotype has a count of ten or more. The chain uses TRBV20-1 and TRBJ2-3; D call uncertain. There are 13 residues in the CDR3. Germline loops: CDR1 DFQATT, CDR2 SNEGSKA (reference sequence). V lost 6 bases, J lost 2 bases, and 12 bases lay in between. CDR3 in amino acids: CSAPFTTTDTQYF. DNA of the CDR3: TGCAGTGCCCCCTTTACGACCACAGATACGCAGTATTTT.

This clonotype was found many times. The chain uses TRBV28 and TRBJ2-7, with D perhaps matching TRBD2 (6 bases). The CDR3 extends over 15 amino acids. Germline assignment: CDR1 MDHEN and CDR2 SYDVKM. V lost 6 bases to trimming and J lost 1 base, with 16 bases between them. DNA of the CDR3: TGTGCCAGCAGGTCGTGGGGGACTTCGTCCTACGAGCAGTACTTC. Translating it yields CASRSWGTSSYEQYF.

This clonotype showed up many times. The V and J genes are TRBV19 and TRBJ2-3, with D uncertain. V lost 5 bases and J 2 bases, leaving 14 bases between the germline ends. The CDR3 length is 15 residues. Germline CDR1 reads LNHDA; CDR2 reads SQIVND (reference sequence). The CDR3 loop is CASSPLRRITDTQYF. Written as DNA, the CDR3 is TGTGCCAGTAGTCCCCTTCGGCGGATCACAGATACGCAGTATTTT. The full variable domain, its missing parts supplied by reference TRBV19 and TRBJ2-3, is DGGITQSPKYLFRKEGQNVTLSCEQNLNHDAMYWYRQDPGQGLRLIYYSQIVNDFQKGDIAEGYSVSREKKESFPLTVTSAQKNPTAFYLCASSPLRRITDTQYFGPGTRLTVL.

The rearrangement uses TRBV5-5 and TRBJ2-3, with unresolved D. The CDR3 length is 14 residues. Looked up from germline, CDR1 is SGHKS and CDR2 is YYEKEE (reference sequence). Trimming took off 2 bases at V and 3 bases at J, with 10 bases between the two ends. CDR3 nucleotide sequence: TGTGCCAGCAGCTTTCCTGGGCGAACAGATACGCAGTATTTT. This translates into CASSFPGRTDTQYF.

In its sample, this clonotype was seen many times. The chain has TRBV6-5 and TRBJ2-1; TRBD2 might be the D (5 bases). V was trimmed by 4 bases and J by 0 bases, leaving 10 bases between them. The germline gives CDR1 MNHEY, CDR2 SVGAGI. This CDR3 has 15 amino acids. For the CDR3, the DNA is TGTGCCAGCAGTTCGGACTTGAGCTCCTACAATGAGCAGTTCTTC. The encoded protein is CASSSDLSSYNEQFF.

In this sample, this clonotype turned up many times. The V and J genes are TRBV5-1 and TRBJ1-4; D not resolved. The V gene's germline CDR1 is SGHRS and CDR2 YFSETQ. V was clipped by 2 bases and J by 4 bases, with 12 bases between them. The CDR3 is 15 amino acids. The CDR3 DNA reads as TGCGCCAGCAGCTTTTATGGAGGCGATAATGAAAAACTGTTTTTT. Encoded protein: CASSFYGGDNEKLFF.

This clonotype was counted ten times or more. The V gene is TRBV7-8, the J gene TRBJ2-7; D not certain. Germline V gene data show CDR1 as SGHVS and CDR2 as FQNEAQ. Trimming took off 2 bases at V and 5 bases at J, with 10 bases between the two ends. The CDR3 is 13 residues long. This CDR3 reads CASSLSPSDEQYF. CDR3 nucleotides: TGTGCCAGCAGCTTAAGCCCCTCTGACGAGCAGTACTTC.

This clonotype was found many times. V is TRBV7-2 and J is TRBJ2-1, with D unclear. V was trimmed by 4 bases and J by 10 bases, leaving 8 bases between them. This CDR3 is 11 amino acids long. Per germline, CDR1 SGHTA and CDR2 FQGNSA. CDR3 sequence: CASSSAREQFF. The CDR3 DNA sequence: TGTGCCAGCAGCTCTGCCCGGGAGCAGTTCTTC. Full variable domain (rest looked up from reference TRBV7-2 and TRBJ2-1): GAGVSQSPSNKVTEKGKDVELRCDPISGHTALYWYRQSLGQGLEFLIYFQGNSAPDKSGLPSDRFSAERTGGSVSTLTIQRTQQEDSAVYLCASSSAREQFFGPGTRLTVL.

There are many counts of this clonotype. The chain employs TRBV20-1 and TRBJ1-1; no definite D call. This CDR3 spans 12 amino acids. V was pared by 5 bases and J by 5 bases, with 12 bases between. Germline values: CDR1 DFQATT, CDR2 SNEGSKA (reference sequence). In DNA form, the CDR3 reads TGCAGTGCTTGGGAGAGGTGGACTGAAGCTTTCTTT. It yields the protein CSAWERWTEAFF.

There are many counts of this clonotype. The J gene is TRBJ1-1, the V gene TRBV19; D call uncertain. CDR1 LNHDA and CDR2 SQIVND come from the germline V gene (reference sequence). The CDR3 has 14 amino acids. The V gene lost 3 bases and the J gene lost 2 bases, with 10 bases spanning the gap. The CDR3 sequence is CASSMARGNTEAFF. DNA for the CDR3: TGTGCCAGTAGTATGGCCAGAGGAAACACTGAAGCTTTCTTT.

This clonotype came up many times. The CDR3 reads CASSLVSGSYNEQFF. The CDR3 coding sequence is TGCGCCAGCAGCTTGGTTAGCGGGAGTTACAATGAGCAGTTCTTC. V is TRBV5-1 and J is TRBJ2-1, with 9 nucleotides matching TRBD2. Trimming cost V 0 bases and J 4 bases; bases outside gene matches: 2. Per germline, CDR1 SGHRS and CDR2 YFSETQ. The CDR3 runs 15 residues. The full variable domain, with the rest looked up from reference TRBV5-1 and TRBJ2-1, is KAGVTQTPRYLIKTRGQQVTLSCSPISGHRSVSWYQQTPGQGLQFLFEYFSETQRNKGNFPGRFSGRQFSNSRSEMNVSTLELGDSALYLCASSLVSGSYNEQFFGPGTRLTVL.

There are many counts of this clonotype. The chain recombines TRBV20-1 with TRBJ2-2; 13 nucleotides line up with TRBD2. In germline, CDR1 is DFQATT, CDR2 SNEGSKA (reference sequence). The CDR3 loop spans 16 amino acids. The V and J ends lost 5 bases and 3 bases, in that order; junction bases with no gene match: 6. The CDR3 loop is CSAPGLAGADTGELFF. For the CDR3, the DNA is TGCAGTGCTCCCGGACTAGCGGGAGCAGACACCGGGGAGCTGTTTTTT.